This T cell receptor beta chain was observed in a study of T cell responses to AZD1222 COVID-19 vaccine (dated by TCRdb to the early 2020s). Describing the broader study: AZD1222 recipients whose second dose came at about 4 weeks and those whose second dose came at about 12 weeks were combined into one group, since spike-specific TCR depth and breadth did not differ between the two schedules. Trial participants were enrolled by age into subgroups of 18-55, 56-69 and 70-plus years, and 148, 28 and 57 TCR-sequenced participants, respectively, were included in these subgroups. TCR sequencing was performed for fewer than 250 trial participants, of whom around 200 were given two doses of AZD1222 and around 25 were given two doses of MenACWY control vaccine.

The CDR3 regions of human TCRbeta chains were analyzed by immunosequencing. As for the authors' bioinformatics: Repertoire TCRs were checked for matches against a reference library of SARS-CoV-2-specific TCRs that had been generated using the MIRA antigen-specificity platform. Breadth was defined as the fraction of unique TCRs that were SARS-CoV-2-associated, and depth was defined as the fraction of total T cells that were SARS-CoV-2-associated. Each spike-specific TCR was assigned to its reactive spike region and to a CD4 or CD8 class using the MIRA data. Log10-transformed breadth and depth values were compared by one-way ANOVA with Sidak's multiple comparisons tests. TCRdb re-hosts the immuneACCESS table, in-frame sequences only. Its copies lack some clones; in the studies checked, an unresolved V gene accounts for under half of them, and the cause for the rest is not known. V and J calls and clone size are copied from that table; D and trimming were computed from the DNA. This sample comprises some 130,000 clones, 90% of them detected only once. The top ten clonotypes cover less than 8.5% of the sample.

The CDR3 runs 16 residues from the cysteine to the phenylalanine. Just CDR3 DNA is preserved here, 48 bases in frame from base 1. The junction carries 14 bases between V and J, which are trimmed by 0 bases and 7 bases respectively. Reading the germline V gene gives CDR1 SGDLS and CDR2 YYNGEE. As for this clone: Its antigen has not been determined. The sample holds no much larger clone one base away, and base qualities are not on file.

Findings and caveats that apply to the study as a whole: Most participants were white British and females outnumbered males, and the authors suggested that clonal diversity may have been underestimated. Nearly half of unique spike-specific TCRs reportedly recognized epitopes outside regions mutated in the B.1.351 and B.1.1.7 variants. Conclusions about previously exposed vaccinees are limited because only six or seven AZD1222 recipients were SARS-CoV-2 seropositive at baseline. The vaccine-associated CD4 TCRs covered the entire spike protein, and the dominant responses fell in regions 160-218 and 743-854. The 56-69-year group was small, and its depth increase did not reach significance, likely because of low power. Because no samples from the day 14 peak response were available, repertoires could be characterized only after the peak T cell response. After two AZD1222 doses, both the breadth and the depth of spike-specific TCRs were significantly higher than at day 0 and than in MenACWY recipients.

Read against the paper, the sample's time point label means: baseline before first vaccination. Vaccinee samples were obtained from the UK trials COV001 and COV002, which included a single-blind randomized controlled phase 2/3 trial of AZD1222 (ChAdOx1 nCoV-19) in healthy adults. Trial participant PBMC samples were collected at day 0 and day 28 after the second dose for TCRbeta chain sequencing. The sequencing used peripheral blood, collected on day 0 of AZD1222 vaccination. The origin of this receptor is an adult in good health. The V gene is TRBV9 and the J gene is TRBJ1-6; the D segment could be TRBD1, given 6 matching bases. The CDR3 sequence is CASSVAGGGGNSPLHF. The bases read TGTGCCAGCAGCGTAGCTGGAGGGGGTGGGAATTCACCCCTCCACTTT.